This TCR beta chain came from a study of cytomegalovirus exposure and HLA in healthy donors. Study-level information: An early release of data contained around 80 million unique TCRs, which came from HLA-typed donors.

The CDR3 sequence is 15 residues long. After removal of 2 bases from V and 3 bases from J, the junction contained 6 bases not matched to a gene. Germline-derived CDR1 and CDR2 are SEHNR and FQNEAQ (reference sequence). Researchers ran the PCR with 60 Vbeta and 13 Jbeta primers. Repertoires were generated with immunoSEQ multiplex PCR, while TCRdb's copy carries only in-frame clones and drops some. The sample lists about 180,000 clones, roughly four fifths occurring once. Points on this clone: Its antigen is still unknown.

The donors, nominally healthy at sampling, likely had unrecorded immune exposures. Study-level findings and limits: In a later analysis, DRB1 alleles had the most associated TCRs; HLA-C alleles the fewest. A later analysis found most CMV-associated TCR beta chains apparently HLA-restricted.

The sequence derives from a female donor in good health and CMV-seronegative. Sequenced input: PBMCs. V usage is TRBV7-9 and J usage is TRBJ2-7; TRBD2 matches at 8 bases. The DNA for the CDR3 is TGTGCCAGCAGCTTAAAAATTAGCGGGGTCTACGAGCAGTACTTC. Its translation is CASSLKISGVYEQYF.